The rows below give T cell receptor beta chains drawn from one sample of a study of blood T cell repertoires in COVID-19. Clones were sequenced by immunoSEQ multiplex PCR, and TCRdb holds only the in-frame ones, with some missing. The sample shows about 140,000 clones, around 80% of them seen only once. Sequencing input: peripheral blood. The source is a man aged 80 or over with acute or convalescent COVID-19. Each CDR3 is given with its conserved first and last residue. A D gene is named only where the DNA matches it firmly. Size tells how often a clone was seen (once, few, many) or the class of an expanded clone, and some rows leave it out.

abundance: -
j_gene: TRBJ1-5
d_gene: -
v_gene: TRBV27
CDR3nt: TGTGCCAGCAGTTCCTCGACAGGAGCTCAGCCCCAGCATTTT
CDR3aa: CASSSSTGAQPQHF

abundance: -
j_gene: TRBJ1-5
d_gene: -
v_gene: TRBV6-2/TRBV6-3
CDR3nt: TGTGCCAGCAGTTATAATCGACAGAGCAATCAGCCCCAGCATTTT
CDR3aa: CASSYNRQSNQPQHF

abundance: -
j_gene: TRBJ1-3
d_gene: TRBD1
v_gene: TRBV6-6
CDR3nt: TGTGCCAGCAGTTCCTTAGGGACAGGGGGGGAAAACACCATATATTTT
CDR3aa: CASSSLGTGGENTIYF

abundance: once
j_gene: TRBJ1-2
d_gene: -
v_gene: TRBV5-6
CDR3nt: TGTGCCAGCAGGGATCGGCGGATTCTTGCCTATGGCTACACCTTC
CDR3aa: CASRDRRILAYGYTF

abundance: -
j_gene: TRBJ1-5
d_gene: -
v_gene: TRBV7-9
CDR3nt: TGTGCCAGCAGCTTAGAGCTTCAGCCCCAGCATTTT
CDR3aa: CASSLELQPQHF

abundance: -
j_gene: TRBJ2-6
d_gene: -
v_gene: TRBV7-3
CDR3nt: TGTGCCAGCAGCTTAACTGTCGCAGGGGTTGGAGGGGCCAACGTCCTGACTTTC
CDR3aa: CASSLTVAGVGGANVLTF

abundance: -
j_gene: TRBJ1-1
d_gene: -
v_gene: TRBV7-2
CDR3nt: TGTGCCAGCAGCTCAGTACTCGGGACAGAAGCTTTCTTT
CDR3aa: CASSSVLGTEAFF

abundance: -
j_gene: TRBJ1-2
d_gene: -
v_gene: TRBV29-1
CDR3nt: TGCAGCGTTGAAATGCGTGGCTACACCTTC
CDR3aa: CSVEMRGYTF

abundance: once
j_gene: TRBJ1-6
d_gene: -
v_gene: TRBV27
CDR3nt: TGTGCCAGCAGTTTCTGGCAGCGTAATTCACCCCTCCACTTT
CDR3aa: CASSFWQRNSPLHF

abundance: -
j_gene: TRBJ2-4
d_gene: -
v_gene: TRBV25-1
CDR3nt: TGTGCCAGCAGTGAATCCCGGCCAGGGCAGAAAAACATTCAGTACTTC
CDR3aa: CASSESRPGQKNIQYF

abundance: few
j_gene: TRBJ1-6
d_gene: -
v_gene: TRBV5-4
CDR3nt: TGTGCCAGCAGCTTGGGGGGCAATTCACCCCTCCACTTT
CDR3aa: CASSLGGNSPLHF

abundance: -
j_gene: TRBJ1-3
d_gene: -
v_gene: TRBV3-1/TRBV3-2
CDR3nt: TGTGCCAGCAGCCAAGCGGGGTCTGGAAACACCATATATTTT
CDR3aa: CASSQAGSGNTIYF

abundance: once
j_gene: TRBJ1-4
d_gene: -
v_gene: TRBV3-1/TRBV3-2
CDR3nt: TGTGCCAGCAGCCAAGCCAGGGTGGGTGAAAAACTGTTTTTT
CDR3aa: CASSQARVGEKLFF

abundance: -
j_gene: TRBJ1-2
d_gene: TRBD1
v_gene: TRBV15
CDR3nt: TGTGCCACCAGGCGAGACAGGGGGCGCGGAGGCTACACCTTC
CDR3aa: CATRRDRGRGGYTF

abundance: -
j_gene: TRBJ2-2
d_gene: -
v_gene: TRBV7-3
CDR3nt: TGTGCCAGCAGCCCAACGGGGAGCACCGGGGAGCTGTTTTTT
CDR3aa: CASSPTGSTGELFF

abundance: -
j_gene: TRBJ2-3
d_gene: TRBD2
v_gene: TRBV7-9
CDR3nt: TGTGCCAGCAGCTCCCCCTTACTAGCGGGGGGATCCCAAGATACGCAGTATTTT
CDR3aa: CASSSPLLAGGSQDTQYF

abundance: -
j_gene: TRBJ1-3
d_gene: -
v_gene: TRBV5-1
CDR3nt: TGCGCCAGCTGCCAGGGCCTGGGAAACACCATATATTTT
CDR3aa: CASCQGLGNTIYF

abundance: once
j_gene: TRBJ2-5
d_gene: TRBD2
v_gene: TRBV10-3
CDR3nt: TGTGCCATCACGCCCAGGGAGGGAGAGACCCAGTACTTC
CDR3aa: CAITPREGETQYF

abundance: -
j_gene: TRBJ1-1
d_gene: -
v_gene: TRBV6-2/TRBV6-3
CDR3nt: TGTGCCAGCAGTTACTCCGGGGGGCTGAACACTGAAGCTTTCTTT
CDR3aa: CASSYSGGLNTEAFF

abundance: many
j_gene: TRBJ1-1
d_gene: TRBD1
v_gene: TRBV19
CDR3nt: TGTGCCAGCTCGACAGGGTTTGTCGCTGAAGCTTTCTTT
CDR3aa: CASSTGFVAEAFF

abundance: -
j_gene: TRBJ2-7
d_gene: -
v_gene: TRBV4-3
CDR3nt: TGCGCCAGCAGCCAAGACGGTGAGCATAGGGGTAACTCCTACGAGCAGTACTTC
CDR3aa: CASSQDGEHRGNSYEQYF

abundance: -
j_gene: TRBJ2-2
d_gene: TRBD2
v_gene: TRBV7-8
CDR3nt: TGTGCCAGCAGTCAACGGGACTACAGTAACACCGGGGAGCTGTTTTTT
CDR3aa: CASSQRDYSNTGELFF